This T cell receptor beta chain was identified in a study of blood T cell repertoires in COVID-19. In the original processing: It was from reference gene primer amplification that nucleated cell counts were estimated. Profiling relied on immunoSEQ multiplex PCR, and the TCRdb table lists in-frame clones only, not all of them. V, J and clone size reflect that table, while D and trimming were determined from the DNA. The table includes 150,000 to 200,000 clones, 86% detected once. Trimming took off 3 bases at V and 3 bases at J, with 11 bases between the two ends. The germline CDR1 and CDR2 sequences are SGHAT and FQDESV (reference sequence). CDR3 length: 14 amino acids.

Source material: peripheral blood. This receptor was identified in a man aged 65 to 79 with acute or convalescent COVID-19. The rearrangement joins TRBV11-1 to TRBJ1-1; no firm D call. Here the CDR3 DNA reads TGTGCCAGCAGCTTGGATAGGGAGGACACTGAAGCTTTCTTT. This sequence encodes CASSLDREDTEAFF.